The 21 T cell receptor beta chains below come from one sample, sequenced in a study of T cell responses to AZD1222 COVID-19 vaccine (dated by TCRdb to about 2021). The method was the immunoSEQ multiplex PCR assay. TCRdb carries this immuneACCESS record with in-frame sequences only. Its versions omit some clonotypes, under half of them owing to an unresolved V gene in the studies checked, with the rest unexplained. In this sample the table shows 90,000 to 150,000 clones, 86% of which occur a single time. Of the sample, around 7.7% falls within the top ten clones. The time point label corresponds to: baseline before first vaccination. The sample here was peripheral blood, taken on day 0 of AZD1222 vaccination. The source of these receptors is an adult in good health.

This clone has only a few counts. The chain recombines TRBV13 with TRBJ2-3; TRBD1 matches at 7 bases. Germline CDR1 reads PRHDT; CDR2 reads FYEKMQ (reference sequence). J gave up 2 bases and V 4 bases, and 12 bases lay outside the gene matches. This CDR3 comprises 17 residues. CDR3 sequence reads: CASSSLQRDSTTDTQYF. The CDR3 DNA sequence: TGTGCCAGCAGCTCGTTACAGAGGGACAGTACCACAGATACGCAGTATTTT.

J is TRBJ1-2 and V is TRBV6-4, with 9 bases fitting TRBD1. Germline assignment: CDR1 MRHNA and CDR2 SNTAGT. Trimming took 8 bases from V and 4 from J; bases not matched to a gene: 8. CDR3 size: 14 residues. CDR3 nucleotide sequence: TGTGCCAGCCTCCCCGGACAGGGGTCCTATGGCTACACCTTC. This encodes CASLPGQGSYGYTF.

This sequence joins TRBV21-1 and TRBJ2-7. TRBV21-1 constitutes a pseudogene. The CDR3 totals 15 residues. The CDR3, as DNA: TGTGCCAGCAGCAAATGGGGGACGCACTCCTACGAGCAGTACTTC. This gives the protein CASSKWGTHSYEQYF.

This chain joins TRBV10-1 and TRBJ2-7, with 7 bases lining up with TRBD2. Looked up from germline, CDR1 is WNHNN and CDR2 is SYGVQD (reference sequence). The CDR3 consists of 15 residues. V shed 2 bases, J shed 4 bases, and the junction held 8 bases outside the gene matches. The chain's CDR3 is CASSEPRDGGYEQYF. CDR3 coding DNA: TGCGCCAGCAGTGAGCCCCGGGACGGGGGGTACGAGCAGTACTTC.

V gene TRBV3-1 (or the pseudogene TRBV3-2) combines with J gene TRBJ1-5; tentatively, D is TRBD1 (5 bases). Germline CDR1 reads LGHDT; CDR2 reads YNNKEL (reference sequence). The CDR3 is made up of 12 amino acids. V was cut by 3 bases and J by 6 bases, with 6 bases left in between. The CDR3 here is CASSQQGQPQHF. CDR3 bases: TGTGCCAGCAGCCAGCAGGGTCAGCCCCAGCATTTT.

This chain links TRBV11-2 with TRBJ2-7; D not certain. The V and J ends lost 1 base and 2 bases respectively, with 6 bases between them. Per the germline V gene, CDR1 is SGHAT and CDR2 is FQNNGV. This CDR3 is 13 amino acids long. CDR3 DNA: TGTGCCAGCAGCTTAGTCCCGCCCTACGAGCAGTACTTC. Encoded protein: CASSLVPPYEQYF.

The rearrangement links TRBV10-1 to TRBJ1-1, with D uncertain. V dropped 3 bases and J dropped 3 bases, with 8 bases sitting between them. Looked up from germline, CDR1 is WNHNN and CDR2 is SYGVQD (reference sequence). There are 13 residues in the CDR3. CDR3 DNA: TGCGCCAGCAGTGATCGGCCCGACACTGAAGCTTTCTTT. This translates into CASSDRPDTEAFF.

This chain connects TRBV4-1 to TRBJ2-5; D is possibly TRBD2 (6 bases). V lost 5 bases to trimming and J lost 5 bases, with 12 bases between them. The CDR3 has 13 amino acids. Germline CDR1 reads MGHRA; CDR2 reads YSYEKL. The CDR3 reads CASSTTAGETQYF. For the CDR3, the DNA is TGCGCCAGCAGCACGACCGCGGGGGAGACCCAGTACTTC.

V gene TRBV24-1 combines with J gene TRBJ2-7; maybe TRBD2 (6 bases). The CDR3 totals 17 residues. Germline loops: CDR1 KGHDR, CDR2 SFDVKD. Trimming stripped 0 bases from V and 3 bases from J, with 17 bases between. CDR3 sequence: CATSDLPLAERNYEQYF. CDR3 nucleotide sequence: TGTGCCACCAGTGATTTGCCGTTAGCGGAGAGAAACTACGAGCAGTACTTC.

The CDR3 here is CASSPGQGRYSNQPQHF. In nucleotides, the CDR3 is TGTGCCAGCAGTCCGGGACAGGGGAGGTATAGCAATCAGCCCCAGCATTTT. This chain uses TRBV27 with TRBJ1-5; 10 bases agree with TRBD1. CDR3 length equals 17 residues. Germline V gene lookup returns CDR1 MNHEY and CDR2 SMNVEV (reference sequence). V shed 5 bases and J 0 bases; nucleotides not matched to a gene: 7.

This sequence joins TRBV7-3 and TRBJ2-6; D is uncertain. CDR3 length equals 15 residues. Germline lookup yields CDR1 SGHTA and CDR2 FQGTGA. V dropped 5 bases and J dropped 0 bases, with 8 bases sitting between them. The CDR3 DNA reads TGTGCCAGCAGCCAAACCCCCTCTGGGGCCAACGTCCTGACTTTC. Protein: CASSQTPSGANVLTF.

The genes are TRBV9 and TRBJ2-1, with 11 bases fitting TRBD2. V shed 4 bases and J 4 bases; nucleotides not matched to a gene: 7. The germline gives CDR1 SGDLS, CDR2 YYNGEE. The CDR3 loop spans 16 amino acids. The CDR3 reads CASSPPGTSGYNEQFF. The DNA of the CDR3 is TGTGCCAGCAGCCCCCCCGGGACTAGCGGTTACAATGAGCAGTTCTTC.

The J gene is TRBJ2-5, the V gene TRBV4-2; TRBD1 matches 11 bases. Germline V lookup: CDR1 LGHNA, CDR2 YNFKEQ. The CDR3 has 15 residues. Germline trimming cut 0 bases from V and 5 bases from J; bases unmatched to any gene: 2. The CDR3 coding sequence is TGTGCCAGCAGCCAAGATGGGACAGGGGGGGAGACCCAGTACTTC. Protein sequence: CASSQDGTGGETQYF.

The chain joins TRBV27 to TRBJ1-5; 9 positions match TRBD1. In germline, CDR1 is MNHEY, CDR2 SMNVEV (reference sequence). The CDR3 totals 14 residues. With V trimmed by 6 bases and J by 5 bases, 5 bases remained unmatched. The CDR3 DNA is TGTGCCAGCAGCCGGGACAGGGTGGATCAGCCCCAGCATTTT. It specifies CASSRDRVDQPQHF.

CDR3: CASSPLKREVRDEQYF. CDR3 DNA: TGTGCCAGCAGCCCCCTGAAGCGGGAGGTGAGGGACGAGCAGTACTTC. The chain couples TRBV6-2 or TRBV6-3 to TRBJ2-7; 9 bases are a match to TRBD2. Trimming removed 6 bases from V and 5 bases from J; junction bases left unmatched: 14. The germline CDR1 and CDR2 sequences are MNHEY and SVGEGT. The CDR3 is 16 amino acids.

V gene TRBV4-2 combines with J gene TRBJ2-5, with 7 bases fitting TRBD1. The CDR3 is 14 residues long. With 4 bases clipped from V and 0 bases from J, the junction kept 2 bases outside the gene matches. Germline loops: CDR1 LGHNA, CDR2 YNFKEQ. The CDR3 DNA reads TGTGCCAGCAGCCCACAGGGGAACCAAGAGACCCAGTACTTC. Protein product: CASSPQGNQETQYF.

This clone appeared a few times. The chain is built from TRBV28 and TRBJ2-5, with 7 bases that match TRBD1. Germline assignment: CDR1 MDHEN and CDR2 SYDVKM. V gave up 6 bases and J gave up 2 bases; unmatched junction bases: 6. CDR3 length: 14 amino acids. The CDR3: CASSTDRVQETQYF. The CDR3 region has the DNA TGTGCCAGCAGCACAGACAGGGTACAAGAGACCCAGTACTTC.

This chain's CDR3 is CASSIQQGGNYGYTF. The CDR3 DNA is TGTGCCAGTAGTATACAGCAGGGGGGCAACTATGGCTACACCTTC. This chain connects TRBV19 to TRBJ1-2, with 7 positions matching TRBD1. V was clipped by 2 bases and J by 2 bases; unmatched bases: 5. Germline CDR1 is LNHDA and CDR2 is SQIVND (reference sequence). The length of the CDR3 is 15 residues. The full variable domain, its missing parts supplied by reference TRBV19 and TRBJ1-2, is DGGITQSPKYLFRKEGQNVTLSCEQNLNHDAMYWYRQDPGQGLRLIYYSQIVNDFQKGDIAEGYSVSREKKESFPLTVTSAQKNPTAFYLCASSIQQGGNYGYTFGSGTRLTVV.

The chain joins TRBV5-1 to TRBJ2-3; TRBD1 matches at 10 bases. This CDR3 has 17 amino acids. The germline V gene has CDR1 SGHRS and CDR2 YFSETQ. Losses at the gene ends were 3 bases for V and 7 bases for J; bases not matched to a gene: 14. CDR3 residues: CASSSLPGTGVGNTQYF. CDR3 DNA sequence: TGCGCCAGCAGCTCCTTACCCGGGACAGGGGTTGGTAATACGCAGTATTTT.

The chain couples TRBV6-5 to TRBJ2-7; 13 bases agree with TRBD2. CDR1 and CDR2 (germline): MNHEY, SVGAGI. The CDR3 loop spans 16 amino acids. Losses at the gene ends were 3 bases for V and 4 bases for J; bases not matched to a gene: 6. DNA of the CDR3: TGTGCCAGCAGTTATTCGGGACTAGCGGGGAAATACGAGCAGTACTTC. It encodes CASSYSGLAGKYEQYF.

The chain recombines TRBV3-1 (or the pseudogene TRBV3-2) with TRBJ2-5, with a weak D call TRBD2 (7 bases). Trimming left V 4 bases short and J 4 bases short, with 19 bases between. From germline, CDR1 is LGHDT and CDR2 YNNKEL (reference sequence). The CDR3 runs to 16 residues. CDR3 sequence (DNA): TGTGCCAGCAGCCGCACAGCGACGGGGGGCGGAGAGACCCAGTACTTC. This encodes CASSRTATGGGETQYF.